This T cell receptor (beta chain) was observed in a study of blood T cell repertoires in COVID-19. Methods used by the authors: Estimated nucleated cell counts came from reference gene primer amplification. This table comes from immunoSEQ multiplex PCR, and its TCRdb copy is limited to in-frame clones, with some not included. Clone size and V and J calls were adopted from that table, with D and trimming inferred from the DNA. Among roughly 700,000 clones listed, about 90% were seen once. This sequence originates from a woman younger than 35 with acute or convalescent COVID-19. Sequenced sample: peripheral blood.

This CDR3 reads CASSEALAGNTGELFF. The CDR3 DNA follows: TGTGCCAGCTCCGAGGCGCTAGCGGGGAACACCGGGGAGCTGTTTTTT. The chain employs TRBV18 and TRBJ2-2, with 8 bases identical to TRBD2. CDR3 size: 16 residues. Per the germline V gene, CDR1 is KGHSH and CDR2 is LQKENI. Unmatched junction bases numbered 7, after V lost 6 bases and J lost 1 base.